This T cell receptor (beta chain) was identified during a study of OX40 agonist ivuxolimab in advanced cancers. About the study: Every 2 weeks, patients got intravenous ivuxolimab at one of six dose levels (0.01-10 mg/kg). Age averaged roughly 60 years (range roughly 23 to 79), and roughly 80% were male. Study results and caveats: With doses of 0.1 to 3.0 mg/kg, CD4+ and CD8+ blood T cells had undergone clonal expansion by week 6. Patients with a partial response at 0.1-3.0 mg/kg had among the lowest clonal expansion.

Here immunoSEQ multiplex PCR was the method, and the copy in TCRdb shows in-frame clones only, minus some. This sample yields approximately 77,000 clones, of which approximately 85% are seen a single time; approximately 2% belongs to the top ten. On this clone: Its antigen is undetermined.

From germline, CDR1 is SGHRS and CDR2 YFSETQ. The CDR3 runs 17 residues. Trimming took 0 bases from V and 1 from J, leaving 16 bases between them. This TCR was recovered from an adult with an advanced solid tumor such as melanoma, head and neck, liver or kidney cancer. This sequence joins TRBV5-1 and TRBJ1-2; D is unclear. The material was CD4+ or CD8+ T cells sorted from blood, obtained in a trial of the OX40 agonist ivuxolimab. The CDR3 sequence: CASSLEGRPENNYGYTF. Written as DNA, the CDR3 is TGCGCCAGCAGCTTGGAAGGGCGACCTGAGAATAACTATGGCTACACCTTC.